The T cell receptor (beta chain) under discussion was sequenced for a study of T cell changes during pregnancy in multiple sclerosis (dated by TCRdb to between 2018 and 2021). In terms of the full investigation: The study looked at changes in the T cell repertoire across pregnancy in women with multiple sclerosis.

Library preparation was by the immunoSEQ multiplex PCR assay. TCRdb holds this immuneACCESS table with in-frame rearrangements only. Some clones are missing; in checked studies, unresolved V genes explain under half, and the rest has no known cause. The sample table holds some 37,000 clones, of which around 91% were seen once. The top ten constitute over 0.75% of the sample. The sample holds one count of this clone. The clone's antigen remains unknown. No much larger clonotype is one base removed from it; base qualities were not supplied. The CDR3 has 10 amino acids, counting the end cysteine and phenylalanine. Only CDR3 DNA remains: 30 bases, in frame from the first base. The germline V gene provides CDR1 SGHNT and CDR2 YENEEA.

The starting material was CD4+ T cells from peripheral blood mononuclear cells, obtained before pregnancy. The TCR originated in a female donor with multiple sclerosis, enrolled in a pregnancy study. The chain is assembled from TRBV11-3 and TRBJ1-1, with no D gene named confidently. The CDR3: CGRLNTEAFF. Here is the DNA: TGTGGTCGTTTGAACACTGAAGCTTTCTTT.